The clone carrying this T cell receptor (beta chain) was found a few times. No antigen is known for it. The CDR3 runs to 15 residues. The germline CDR1 and CDR2 sequences are KGHSH and LQKENI. J lost 8 bases, V lost 5 bases, and 11 bases had no gene match. These memory T cells were uncultured and sequenced directly after ex vivo isolation. These data are taken from a study of CD4 T cell repertoires in COVID-19. Study-level information: Other coronavirus spike proteins restimulated relabeled CFSE-low cells expanded with IL-2 for 10 to 11 days.

The table came from immunoSEQ multiplex PCR; TCRdb's copy has only in-frame clones and leaves some out. The sample lists 20,000 to 25,000 clones, 87% occurring once. Study observations and caveats: Some SARS-CoV-2 clonotypes, between about 6 and 28%, recurred in SARS-CoV and/or HKU1 cultures. Suggested intraclonal diversification: top SARS-CoV-2-reactive clonotypes appeared in two or three memory subsets.

This clonotype was sampled from a human donor who had COVID-19. The sequences come from central memory CD4+ T cells from blood, collected before the COVID-19 pandemic. This chain joins TRBV18 and TRBJ1-2, with 10 bases matching TRBD1. The CDR3 sequence: CASSTGTGASYGYTF. CDR3 nucleotide sequence: TGTGCCAGCTCAACCGGGACAGGGGCTTCTTACGGCTACACCTTC.